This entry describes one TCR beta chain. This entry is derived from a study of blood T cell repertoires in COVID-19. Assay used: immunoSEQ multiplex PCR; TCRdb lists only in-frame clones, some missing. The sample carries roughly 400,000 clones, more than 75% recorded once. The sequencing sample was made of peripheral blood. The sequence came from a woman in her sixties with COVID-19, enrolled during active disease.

In DNA form, the CDR3 reads TGTGCCAGCAGCTTATGGGCTAGCGGGGGGCTTGAGACCCAGTACTTC. Translated, it gives CASSLWASGGLETQYF. The chain links TRBV7-3 to TRBJ2-5; TRBD2 agrees at 11 bases. Losses at the gene ends were 2 bases for V and 5 bases for J; bases not matched to a gene: 7. Per the germline V gene, CDR1 is SGHTA and CDR2 is FQGTGA. The CDR3 loop spans 16 amino acids.